The rows below give T cell receptor beta chains drawn from one sample of a study of blood T cell repertoires in COVID-19. TCRdb's copy holds only in-frame clones and misses some; the assay was immunoSEQ multiplex PCR. The data contain hundreds of thousands of clones, approximately 88% of them seen just once; the ten biggest clones take up about 5.5%. Sequenced: PBMCs or T cells enriched from blood (not recorded which). The source of these receptors is a woman aged 40 to 50 who had recovered from COVID-19. Both conserved end residues are part of each CDR3. The D gene is left open where the match is weak. Part of the rows lack a size; the others show once, few, many or a class for expanded clones.

D gene	J gene	V gene	clone size	CDR3 length	CDR3 protein	CDR3 DNA
TRBD1	TRBJ2-7	TRBV18	NA	14	CASSPNRGTNEQYF	TGTGCCAGCTCACCAAACAGGGGGACCAACGAGCAGTACTTC
NA	TRBJ2-7	TRBV19	NA	13	CASSPGVNDEQYF	TGTGCCAGTAGTCCCGGGGTAAATGACGAGCAGTACTTC
NA	TRBJ2-7	TRBV3-1/TRBV3-2	NA	14	CASSSRGSSHEQYF	TGTGCCAGCAGCTCACGGGGTTCCTCCCACGAGCAGTACTTC
TRBD2	TRBJ2-1	TRBV24-1	NA	16	CATSDPTSGTIDEQFF	TGTGCCACCAGTGATCCAACTAGCGGAACCATCGATGAGCAGTTCTTC
NA	TRBJ1-6	TRBV7-6	NA	13	CASSSGWNSPLHF	TGTGCCAGCAGCTCAGGGTGGAATTCACCCCTCCACTTT
TRBD1	TRBJ1-4	TRBV7-9	NA	14	CASSPGGILGELFF	TGTGCCAGCAGCCCAGGGGGGATCCTTGGGGAACTGTTTTTT
NA	TRBJ2-5	TRBV9	once	15	CASSVEAGHQETQYF	TGTGCCAGCAGCGTAGAAGCGGGCCACCAAGAGACCCAGTACTTC
TRBD2	TRBJ2-7	TRBV28	NA	16	CASSLLTSGNSYEQYF	TGTGCCAGCAGTTTATTGACTAGCGGGAACTCCTACGAGCAGTACTTC
TRBD2	TRBJ2-7	TRBV7-6	NA	14	CASSRTSVLYEQYF	TGTGCCAGCAGCCGCACTAGCGTCCTCTACGAGCAGTACTTC
TRBD2	TRBJ2-2	TRBV9	NA	17	CASSKLAGGVDTGELFF	TGTGCCAGCAGCAAATTAGCGGGAGGGGTGGACACCGGGGAGCTGTTTTTT
TRBD1	TRBJ2-1	TRBV19	NA	16	CASSTPRQGLYNEQFF	TGTGCCAGTAGTACCCCCCGACAGGGGTTGTACAATGAGCAGTTCTTC
NA	TRBJ2-5	TRBV7-2	NA	14	CASSLAGRGETQYF	TGTGCCAGCAGCTTAGCCGGACGGGGGGAGACCCAGTACTTC
NA	TRBJ2-7	TRBV11-3	NA	13	CASSFLGGYEQYF	TGTGCCAGCAGCTTTTTAGGGGGCTACGAGCAGTACTTC
TRBD2	TRBJ2-2	TRBV7-9	NA	16	CASSPVAGAGTGELFF	TGTGCCAGCAGCCCAGTAGCGGGAGCGGGGACCGGGGAGCTGTTTTTT
TRBD1	TRBJ1-2	TRBV2	NA	14	CASSDRRTGYGYTF	TGTGCCAGCAGTGATCGGCGGACAGGATATGGCTACACCTTC
NA	TRBJ1-5	TRBV4-1	NA	17	CASSQVRGGYSNQPQHF	TGCGCCAGCAGCCAAGTTCGGGGGGGTTATAGCAATCAGCCCCAGCATTTT
TRBD2	TRBJ2-5	TRBV27	NA	14	CASGRQREQETQYF	TGTGCCAGCGGACGTCAGCGGGAGCAAGAGACCCAGTACTTC
NA	TRBJ2-3	TRBV4-3	NA	13	CASSQGEPDTQYF	TGCGCCAGCAGCCAAGGAGAGCCAGATACGCAGTATTTT
TRBD1	TRBJ1-1	TRBV9	NA	15	CASSETDRDQAEAFF	TGTGCCAGCAGCGAGACCGACAGGGATCAGGCTGAAGCTTTCTTT
TRBD2	TRBJ2-1	TRBV20-1	NA	15	CSAIDGTSRVNEQFF	TGCAGTGCTATTGACGGGACTAGCAGGGTGAATGAGCAGTTCTTC
NA	TRBJ2-3	TRBV7-3	once	14	CASSLRRSTDTQYF	TGTGCCAGCAGCCTACGGAGGAGCACAGATACGCAGTATTTT
TRBD1	TRBJ1-4	TRBV5-8	once	16	CASTSLGQGFNEKLFF	TGTGCCAGCACCTCACTAGGACAGGGGTTTAATGAAAAACTGTTTTTT
NA	TRBJ1-1	TRBV3-1/TRBV3-2	once	14	CASRFQGQDTEAFF	TGTGCCAGTAGATTCCAGGGTCAGGACACTGAAGCTTTCTTT
NA	TRBJ2-7	TRBV7-9	few	13	CASIQNGGHEQYF	TGTGCCAGCATCCAGAATGGCGGCCACGAGCAGTACTTC
NA	TRBJ1-6	TRBV28	NA	18	CASSSSPDRLFTNSPLHF	TGTGCCAGCAGTTCCTCCCCCGACAGGCTCTTCACTAATTCACCCCTCCACTTT
NA	TRBJ1-1	TRBV4-3	NA	14	CASSRTRGTTEAFF	TGCGCCAGCAGCCGGACCAGGGGAACCACTGAAGCTTTCTTT
NA	TRBJ1-5	TRBV28	once	13	CASSRRERWPQHF	TGTGCCAGCAGCCGGAGGGAACGTTGGCCCCAGCATTTT
TRBD2	TRBJ2-2	TRBV11-3	few	15	CASSPGLAKGGELFF	TGTGCCAGCAGCCCCGGACTAGCGAAAGGCGGGGAGCTGTTTTTT
TRBD1	TRBJ2-7	TRBV23-1	NA	16	CASSQSKDRVIYEQYF	TGCGCCAGCAGTCAATCTAAGGACAGGGTAATCTACGAGCAGTACTTC
NA	TRBJ2-1	TRBV27	NA	14	CASSSKLRVNEQFF	TGTGCCAGCAGTTCTAAATTGCGGGTTAATGAGCAGTTCTTC
NA	TRBJ1-2	TRBV6-5	NA	13	CASSRQTGYGYTF	TGTGCCAGCAGTCGTCAGACGGGCTATGGCTACACCTTC
NA	TRBJ1-2	TRBV28	few	13	CASSPGTNYGYTF	TGTGCCAGCAGTCCAGGGACTAACTATGGCTACACCTTC
TRBD1	TRBJ1-6	TRBV2	once	13	CASGPGGNSPLHF	TGTGCCAGCGGGCCAGGGGGAAATTCACCCCTCCACTTT
NA	TRBJ1-5	TRBV28	NA	16	CASSLSSTAASGSQHF	TGTGCCAGCAGTTTATCTTCCACGGCCGCATCGGGGTCCCAGCATTTT
TRBD1	TRBJ1-6	TRBV28	NA	17	CASSLTGTGFGGSPLHF	TGTGCCAGCAGTTTAACCGGGACAGGGTTTGGAGGTTCACCCCTCCACTTT
TRBD2	TRBJ2-1	TRBV7-3	NA	15	CASSSLAGGYNEQFF	TGTGCCAGCAGCTCCCTGGCGGGAGGTTACAATGAGCAGTTCTTC
TRBD1	TRBJ1-2	TRBV30	NA	10	CACTGGGYTF	TGTGCCTGTACAGGGGGCGGCTACACCTTC
NA	TRBJ1-1	TRBV6-5	NA	16	CASSLPGRGGNTEAFF	TGTGCCAGCAGTTTGCCGGGACGAGGGGGAAACACTGAAGCTTTCTTT
NA	TRBJ2-2	TRBV5-6	NA	16	CASTTDREVNTGELFF	TGTGCCAGCACGACTGACAGGGAGGTTAACACCGGGGAGCTGTTTTTT
NA	TRBJ2-3	TRBV7-2	NA	12	CASSFPGDTQYF	TGTGCCAGCAGCTTCCCAGGGGATACGCAGTATTTT
TRBD2	TRBJ2-3	TRBV28	NA	15	CASSPLGAGEDTQYF	TGTGCCAGCAGTCCCTTAGGGGCGGGAGAAGATACGCAGTATTTT
TRBD2	TRBJ2-1	TRBV7-9	NA	16	CASSLGLAGGHNEQFF	TGTGCCAGCAGCTTAGGGCTAGCGGGAGGGCACAATGAGCAGTTCTTC
NA	TRBJ2-3	TRBV11-3	NA	12	CASSLGGGTQYF	TGTGCCAGCAGCTTAGGAGGGGGTACGCAGTATTTT
NA	TRBJ2-1	TRBV7-3	NA	18	CASPAPRATTSSYNEQFF	TGTGCCAGCCCGGCTCCGAGGGCCACTACGAGCTCCTACAATGAGCAGTTCTTC
NA	TRBJ2-5	TRBV6-5	NA	15	CASRNRVGPEETQYF	TGTGCCAGCAGAAACAGGGTGGGGCCAGAAGAGACCCAGTACTTC
NA	TRBJ2-3	TRBV2	NA	16	CASSAIRTTRGDTQYF	TGTGCCAGCAGTGCCATTAGGACTACCCGCGGGGATACGCAGTATTTT
TRBD2	TRBJ2-6	TRBV3-1/TRBV3-2	NA	16	CASSQVREAGANVLTF	TGTGCCAGCAGCCAAGTCCGGGAGGCTGGGGCCAACGTCCTGACTTTC
TRBD1	TRBJ2-7	TRBV4-2	NA	15	CASSQTGTGDTEQYF	TGTGCCAGCAGCCAGACCGGGACAGGAGACACCGAGCAGTACTTC
NA	TRBJ2-3	TRBV5-8	NA	19	CASSPPGAERTTYTDTQYF	TGTGCCAGCAGCCCGCCCGGGGCGGAGCGGACTACTTACACAGATACGCAGTATTTT
NA	TRBJ2-7	TRBV5-4	NA	14	CASSLDAGVGEQYF	TGTGCCAGCAGCTTGGATGCCGGGGTGGGCGAGCAGTACTTC
NA	TRBJ2-5	TRBV10-3	NA	15	CAIQRGGVYQETQYF	TGTGCCATCCAGAGGGGGGGGGTGTACCAAGAGACCCAGTACTTC
TRBD1	TRBJ1-5	TRBV20-1	NA	15	CSASGDRGFNQPQHF	TGCAGTGCTAGTGGGGACAGGGGTTTCAATCAGCCCCAGCATTTT